Shown below are 5 T cell receptor beta chains from a single sample sequenced in a study of cytomegalovirus exposure and HLA in healthy donors. PCR primers comprised 60 Vbeta and 13 Jbeta primers. Measured with immunoSEQ multiplex PCR; TCRdb has only the in-frame clones, and not every one. This table has about 190,000 clones, about four fifths appearing once. Source material: PBMCs. Source of these receptors: a young man in good health and CMV-seropositive.

CDR3 sequence: CASKVGGPNEKLFF. The DNA for the CDR3 is TGTGCCAGCAAGGTCGGCGGCCCTAATGAAAAACTGTTTTTT. The chain joins TRBV6-1 to TRBJ1-4; D is uncertain. CDR3 length: 14 amino acids. V dropped 7 bases and J dropped 3 bases, with 12 bases sitting between them. In germline, CDR1 is MNHNS, CDR2 SASEGT.

The table lists this clone with a count of one. V usage is TRBV19 and J usage is TRBJ1-2; possibly TRBD1 for D (6 bases). V gave up 5 bases and J gave up 4 bases, with 17 bases separating them. From germline, CDR1 is LNHDA and CDR2 SQIVND (reference sequence). The CDR3 contains 15 residues. The CDR3 region has the DNA TGTGCCAGTAGTCCCCGGGCCGGACAGATCTATGGCTACACCTTC. Translating gives CASSPRAGQIYGYTF.

The chain joins TRBV4-2 to TRBJ2-1; 8 bases map to TRBD1. The CDR3 spans 17 residues. Germline CDR1 is LGHNA and CDR2 is YNFKEQ. Trimming at V came to 4 bases and at J to 7 bases, leaving 15 bases not matched to a gene. CDR3 sequence: CASSPDPRTGLVNEQFF. The DNA of the CDR3 is TGTGCCAGCAGCCCGGATCCTAGGACAGGGCTGGTGAATGAGCAGTTCTTC.

The gene calls are TRBV5-4 and TRBJ1-2; 7 positions agree with TRBD1. This CDR3 is 15 amino acids long. Germline V lookup: CDR1 SGHNT, CDR2 YYREEE (reference sequence). Trimming removed 2 bases from V and 4 bases from J; junction bases left unmatched: 8. CDR3 in amino acids: CASSFPQGESYGYTF. CDR3 sequence (DNA): TGTGCCAGCAGCTTTCCTCAGGGGGAGAGCTATGGCTACACCTTC. The whole variable domain, remainder taken from reference TRBV5-4 and TRBJ1-2, is ETGVTQSPTHLIKTRGQQVTLRCSSQSGHNTVSWYQQALGQGPQFIFQYYREEENGRGNFPPRFSGLQFPNYSSELNVNALELDDSALYLCASSFPQGESYGYTFGSGTRLTVV.

This chain links TRBV11-3 with TRBJ1-1; tentative D call: TRBD1 (5 bases). V lost 0 bases and J lost 0, with 11 bases in between. Germline V CDR1 and CDR2: SGHNT, YENEEA. The length of the CDR3 is 16 residues. CDR3 sequence reads: CASSLDSGTMNTEAFF. The DNA of the CDR3 is TGTGCCAGCAGCTTAGATTCCGGGACTATGAACACTGAAGCTTTCTTT.